The clone carrying this T cell receptor beta chain has only a few counts. Its antigen is unidentified. This entry is derived from a study of post-analysis software for immune sequencing data. Study overall: Courses of disease covered relapsing-remitting, secondary progressive and progressive-relapsing multiple sclerosis.

Prepared TCR beta cDNA libraries contained unique molecular identifiers. It was from about 0.98 to 11 million T cells that about 500,000 cDNA molecules came. TCRdb re-derived calls from the PCR reads in MiXCR, one entry per CDR3 protein. The profile shows about 500,000 distinct CDR3 sequences, less than 45% of them singletons. Study-level findings and limits: About 5 TRBV segments appeared more often in patients than in controls, and TRBV5-6, TRBV5-1 and TRBV20-1 were among these. F measure grouped same-batch samples tightly together.

In germline, CDR1 is SGHDT, CDR2 YYEEEE. The CDR3 spans 14 residues. The germline V and J ends were trimmed by 4 bases and 2 bases, with 11 bases remaining between them. Sequencing used blood. J is TRBJ2-3 and V is TRBV5-6, with D perhaps matching TRBD1 (6 bases). This sequence originates from a girl between 5 and 17 years old with multiple sclerosis. DNA for the CDR3: TGTGCCAGCAGCCACAGGGAAATCACAGATACGCAGTATTTT. It is translated as CASSHREITDTQYF.